The T cell receptor beta chain under discussion was sequenced for a study of preoperative IRX-2 immunotherapy in early breast cancer. Repertoires were generated with immunoSEQ multiplex PCR, while TCRdb's copy carries only in-frame clones and drops some. The sample records 20,000 to 30,000 clones, around 75% being singletons. The treatment denotes: preoperative locoregional IRX-2 cytokine immunotherapy. Samples came from a phase Ib trial of preoperative locoregional IRX-2 cytokine immunotherapy. Germline V gives CDR1 SGHNT, CDR2 YENEEA. Trimming removed 3 bases at V and 3 bases at J, with 12 bases between. The CDR3 runs 14 residues.

This specimen consisted of lymph node tissue, obtained after IRX-2 immunotherapy. The rearrangement uses TRBV11-3 and TRBJ2-7, with unresolved D. This receptor was taken from a human donor with breast cancer. Here the CDR3 reads CASSLYNRYYEQYF. The CDR3 nucleotides are TGTGCCAGCAGCTTGTACAACCGCTACTACGAGCAGTACTTC.